These T cell receptor beta chains were read from a single sample in a study of T-cell reconstitution after alpha-beta-depleted transplantation in children. In TCRdb, the PCR reads were re-called with MiXCR into one record per CDR3 protein. The sample lists 150,000 to 200,000 distinct CDR3 sequences, approximately 10% occurring once. Here the sequenced sample was PBMCs, taken before TCRalphabeta/CD19-depleted stem cell transplant. These receptors were taken from a boy between 2 and 15 years old with acute myeloid leukemia, due to receive a stem cell transplant. The CDR3 runs from the conserved cysteine through the conserved F or W. D genes are given only for firm matches. Some rows mark clone size as missing; the rest say once, few, many or name a class of expanded clone.

j_call cdr3_length clone_size d_call v_call cdr3_nt cdr3_aa
TRBJ2-2 13 many . TRBV5-5 TGTGCCAGCAGCTTTGACGGAGCCGGGGAGCTGTTTTTT CASSFDGAGELFF
TRBJ2-1 16 many TRBD2 TRBV4-2 TGTGCCAGCAGCCAAGCGGCTAGCGGGCCAACGGGTGAGCAGTTCTTC CASSQAASGPTGEQFF
TRBJ2-2 14 many . TRBV20-1 TGCAGTGCTAGAGATGGGAGTTCAGCCGGGGAGCTGTTTTTT CSARDGSSAGELFF
TRBJ1-5 15 many . TRBV7-6 TGTGCCAGCAGCTTACCGTCCGGGGGAGTACAGCCCCAGCATTTT CASSLPSGGVQPQHF
TRBJ1-5 17 many . TRBV20-1 TGCAGTGCCATCGAGACCTTTAGGAGCCTAGCCGGGCAGCCCCAGCATTTT CSAIETFRSLAGQPQHF
TRBJ2-2 15 . TRBD2 TRBV19 TGTGCCAGTACCCCAAGCGGGGCGAACACCGGGGAGCTGTTTTTT CASTPSGANTGELFF
TRBJ2-7 13 many TRBD1 TRBV27 TGTGCCAGCAGTGACAGGGGATTCGGCGAGCAGTACTTC CASSDRGFGEQYF
TRBJ1-6 17 many . TRBV4-2 TGTGCCAGCAGCGGCGTCGGATCGGGGGAGGTAAAATCACCCCTCCACTTT CASSGVGSGEVKSPLHF
TRBJ2-7 18 . . TRBV12-3/TRBV12-4 TGTGCCAGCAGTTTAGAGGGCCCCGGACAATGGGGCTCCTACGAGCAGTACTTC CASSLEGPGQWGSYEQYF
TRBJ1-5 16 many . TRBV6-5 TGTGCCAGCAGTTATATCTTTCTGTCCCCCAATCAGCCCCAGCATTTT CASSYIFLSPNQPQHF
TRBJ2-7 14 many TRBD1 TRBV29-1 TGCAGCGTCGAGACCGGGACAGGGCTTCTCGAGCAGTACTTC CSVETGTGLLEQYF
TRBJ1-2 14 many . TRBV4-1 TGCGCCAGCAGCCCGGAGGGGCATAACTATGGCTACACCTTC CASSPEGHNYGYTF
TRBJ2-2 15 once . TRBV7-9 TGTGCCAGCGTGGGACGGCCCTTGGGGACCGGGGAGCTGTTTTTT CASVGRPLGTGELFF
TRBJ1-1 15 many . TRBV3-1 TGTGCCAGCAGCCAAGACGGGCAGGGGAACACTGAAGCTTTCTTT CASSQDGQGNTEAFF
TRBJ2-1 18 . TRBD2 TRBV2 TGTGCCTGCAGTTTGGGGACAGGGACTAGCGGGAGAGGCAATGAGCAGTTCTTC CACSLGTGTSGRGNEQFF
TRBJ2-7 14 many . TRBV10-3 TGTGCCATCAGTGAGGGTAGGGATAGTGACGAGCAGTACTTC CAISEGRDSDEQYF
TRBJ2-1 15 many TRBD2 TRBV7-3 TGTGCCAGCAGCGGGCAGACTAGCGGGATTAATGAGCAGTTCTTC CASSGQTSGINEQFF
TRBJ2-5 12 many TRBD1 TRBV7-9 TGTGCCACCCGACAGGGCAGCGAGACCCAGTACTTC CATRQGSETQYF
TRBJ2-3 16 many . TRBV10-3 TGTGCCATCAGTGAGGGAAAATCTACTAGCACAGATACGCAGTATTTT CAISEGKSTSTDTQYF
TRBJ2-3 19 many . TRBV28 TGTGCCAGCAGTTTATCATATATCGGTTGGGCTAGATCAACAGATACGCAGTATTTT CASSLSYIGWARSTDTQYF
TRBJ2-1 15 . TRBD2 TRBV20-1 TGCAGTGCTAGAGATTTAGCGGGAGTCCACAATGAGCAGTTCTTC CSARDLAGVHNEQFF
TRBJ2-3 19 many . TRBV6-4 TGTGCCAGCAGGGACGGCCTAGCGGAGTTCAAGGGGGGCACAGATACGCAGTATTTT CASRDGLAEFKGGTDTQYF
TRBJ2-1 17 many . TRBV2 TGTGCCAGCAGTGAAATCGGAACAGGTTTTTCCTACAATGAGCAGTTCTTC CASSEIGTGFSYNEQFF
TRBJ2-1 13 many . TRBV5-1 TGCGCCAGCAGGATCAGCTCCTACAATGAGCAGTTCTTC CASRISSYNEQFF
TRBJ2-2 20 many TRBD2 TRBV11-2 TGTGCCAGCAGCCATCGAAGGACTAGCGGCGGGGCCGCGAACACCGGGGAGCTGTTTTTT CASSHRRTSGGAANTGELFF
TRBJ2-5 13 many TRBD1 TRBV20-1 TGCAGTGCTACACGGACAGGTCAAGAGACCCAGTACTTC CSATRTGQETQYF
TRBJ2-1 13 many . TRBV7-3 TGTGCCAGCACCTGGGGGTCCTACAATGAGCAGTTCTTC CASTWGSYNEQFF
TRBJ2-3 16 few . TRBV4-1 TGCGCCAGCAGCTTAGTTCCCGGGACAAAGGCAGATACGCAGTATTTT CASSLVPGTKADTQYF
TRBJ2-1 14 many . TRBV10-2 TGCGCCAGCACCCGGGATCTATTTTACAATGAGCAGTTCTTC CASTRDLFYNEQFF
TRBJ2-5 13 once . TRBV11-3 TGTGCCAGCAGCGCGGGGAACGACGAGACCCAGTACTTC CASSAGNDETQYF
TRBJ2-5 15 many . TRBV27 TGTGCCAGCAGTTTTATCGGTGGAGCCCAAGAGACCCAGTACTTC CASSFIGGAQETQYF
TRBJ1-6 16 many . TRBV11-2 TGTGCCAGCAGCTGGGTAGGCGGCGGGGAAAATTCACCCCTCCACTTT CASSWVGGGENSPLHF
TRBJ2-7 17 many TRBD2 TRBV4-2 TGTGCCAGCAGCCAAAGGCAACTAGCGGAGAGCTCCTACGAGCAGTACTTC CASSQRQLAESSYEQYF
TRBJ2-1 15 many TRBD2 TRBV6-2/TRBV6-3 TGTGCCAGCAGTTACCCCCTAGCGGGGATTAATGAGCAGTTCTTC CASSYPLAGINEQFF
TRBJ2-7 15 many TRBD1 TRBV15 TGTGCCACCAGCAAACCGGGACAGGGACACTACGAGCAGTACTTC CATSKPGQGHYEQYF
TRBJ2-5 11 many . TRBV12-3/TRBV12-4 TGTGCCAGCAGCAGCGAAGAGACCCAGTACTTC CASSSEETQYF
TRBJ2-7 15 many TRBD1 TRBV2 TGTGCCAGCAGGGACAGGGGGCTATCAAACGACGAGCAGTACTTC CASRDRGLSNDEQYF
TRBJ1-5 15 many . TRBV27 TGTGCCAGCAGTTGGGGCATGGATAGCAATCAGCCCCAGCATTTT CASSWGMDSNQPQHF
TRBJ1-5 15 once TRBD1 TRBV6-1 TGTGCCAGCAGTGAAGAACAGGGGGCCGGCCAGCCCCAGCATTTT CASSEEQGAGQPQHF
TRBJ2-1 15 many . TRBV20-1 TGCAGTGCTACTTCCGGGACAGGGACTAGCAATGAGCAGTTCTTC CSATSGTGTSNEQFF
TRBJ2-3 16 many TRBD2 TRBV15 TGTGCCACCAGCAGAGCTAAAGCGGGGGAAGGGGATACGCAGTATTTT CATSRAKAGEGDTQYF
TRBJ1-4 16 few . TRBV18 TGTGCCAGCTCTTACTCCGTGGCAGAGGTGGCTGAAAAACTGTTTTTT CASSYSVAEVAEKLFF
TRBJ2-1 15 many TRBD2 TRBV27 TGTGCCAGCAGTCCAGGGACTAGCGGGAACAATGAGCAGTTCTTC CASSPGTSGNNEQFF
TRBJ2-5 14 many TRBD1 TRBV7-9 TGTGCCAGCAGCTTAGGTGGACAGGGTCGGACCCAGTACTTC CASSLGGQGRTQYF
TRBJ2-1 17 many TRBD2 TRBV11-2 TGTGCCAGCAGGGAAGGACTAGCGGGCAGCTCCTACAATGAGCAGTTCTTC CASREGLAGSSYNEQFF
TRBJ1-1 14 many . TRBV6-1 TGTGCCAGCAACCTTGACGGCTGGGGCTCTGAAGCTTTCTTT CASNLDGWGSEAFF
TRBJ1-6 15 many . TRBV20-1 TGCAGTGCTCCTCCTCTGGGACGTAGTAATTCACCCCTCCACTTT CSAPPLGRSNSPLHF
TRBJ2-1 18 . TRBD2 TRBV5-5 TGTGCCAGCAGCATGCTGCCAGCGGGACTAATGTCCTACAATGAGCAGTTCTTC CASSMLPAGLMSYNEQFF
TRBJ2-5 13 many . TRBV18 TGTGCCAGCTCACCAGTCAGAAAAGAGACCCAGTACTTC CASSPVRKETQYF
TRBJ2-3 15 many . TRBV10-3 TGTGCCATCAGTCGGCTGGCCGGAGGCGCAGATACGCAGTATTTT CAISRLAGGADTQYF